What follows are 27 T cell receptor beta chains derived from one specimen sequenced in a study of response to subunit inactivated influenza vaccine. TCRdb reprocessed the RT-PCR reads via MiXCR and lists one record per CDR3 protein. The sample has around 580,000 distinct CDR3 sequences; about an eighth are singletons. The sample consisted of PBMCs from blood, taken on the day of vaccination. The receptors shown here come from a man in his fifties or sixties who received an inactivated influenza vaccine.

V usage is TRBV9 and J usage is TRBJ2-1, with D uncertain. V dropped 3 bases and J dropped 6 bases, with 4 bases sitting between them. Germline-derived CDR1 and CDR2 are SGDLS and YYNGEE. This CDR3 has 11 residues. The CDR3 loop is CASSDINEQFF. The CDR3 coding sequence is TGTGCCAGCAGCGACATCAATGAGCAGTTCTTC.

The chain combines TRBV9 with TRBJ2-1, with 8 bases aligning to TRBD1. Germline assignment: CDR1 SGDLS and CDR2 YYNGEE. The CDR3 has 16 amino acids. Trimming at V came to 4 bases and at J to 6 bases, leaving 12 bases not matched to a gene. CDR3 nucleotide sequence: TGTGCCAGCAGCCAAAGGACAGGGACTGGGTCCAATGAGCAGTTCTTC. This gives the protein CASSQRTGTGSNEQFF.

This clonotype was recorded many times. J is TRBJ2-3 and V is TRBV18, with TRBD2 identical over 9 bases. The germline V gene encodes CDR1 KGHSH and CDR2 LQKENI. The length of the CDR3 is 15 residues. The V and J ends lost 6 bases and 1 base, in that order; junction bases with no gene match: 5. The CDR3 bases are TGTGCCAGCTCCCGCGTAGCGGGAGGCACAGATACGCAGTATTTT. Its translation is CASSRVAGGTDTQYF.

The V gene is TRBV5-1, the J gene TRBJ2-1; possibly TRBD1 for D (6 bases). Germline values: CDR1 SGHRS, CDR2 YFSETQ. Between the trimmed V and J ends, which lost 0 bases and 5 bases, there was a span of 12 bases. The CDR3 length is 15 residues. CDR3 bases: TGCGCCAGCAGCTTGGGCCAGGGGATTAACAATGAGCAGTTCTTC. Translating it yields CASSLGQGINNEQFF.

In its sample, this clonotype was seen a few times. The chain employs TRBV4-3 and TRBJ2-7, with 9 bases matching TRBD1. This CDR3 contains 16 residues. V lost 0 bases and J lost 5; bases outside the gene matches: 8. Germline CDR1 reads LGHNA; CDR2 reads YSLEER. This CDR3 reads CASSQDWDRASNEQYF. As DNA, the CDR3 is TGCGCCAGCAGCCAAGATTGGGACAGGGCGTCCAACGAGCAGTACTTC.

This clonotype showed up just a few times. The V gene is TRBV7-2, the J gene TRBJ2-3; D may be TRBD2 (6 bases). The CDR3 has 15 residues. V was pared by 4 bases and J by 4 bases, with 15 bases between. Germline CDR1 reads SGHTA; CDR2 reads FQGNSA. The CDR3 DNA sequence: TGTGCCAGCAGCTGGGGCGGGCTAGCGCCAGATACGCAGTATTTT. Protein product: CASSWGGLAPDTQYF.

The rearrangement uses TRBV29-1 and TRBJ2-5, with TRBD2 matching 9 bases. V shed 6 bases and J 1 base; nucleotides not matched to a gene: 9. The germline V gene encodes CDR1 SQVTM and CDR2 ANQGSEA. The CDR3 is 15 residues long. The DNA of the CDR3 is TGCAGCGTGACGGGGCTAGCGGGAACCCAAGAGACCCAGTACTTC. This encodes CSVTGLAGTQETQYF.

The chain is built from TRBV5-1 and TRBJ2-5, with TRBD1 matching over 7 bases. The germline V gene encodes CDR1 SGHRS and CDR2 YFSETQ. The V segment lost 4 bases and the J segment 0 bases; nucleotides outside the gene matches: 3. CDR3 length equals 14 residues. CDR3: CASSPGQNQETQYF. For the CDR3, the DNA is TGCGCCAGCAGCCCGGGACAGAACCAAGAGACCCAGTACTTC.

This chain links TRBV24-1 with TRBJ2-7, with D possibly being TRBD1 (6 bases). V lost 3 bases, J lost 4 bases, and 15 bases lay in between. CDR3 length: 15 residues. CDR1 and CDR2 from the germline V gene are KGHDR and SFDVKD. The CDR3 nucleotides read TGTGCCACCAGTGATCTTCGGACAGAAGATTACGAGCAGTACTTC. As protein: CATSDLRTEDYEQYF.

The chain carries TRBV15 and TRBJ2-7; D is uncertain. CDR1 is LNHNV and CDR2 is YYDKDF in the germline V gene (reference sequence). V gave up 4 bases and J gave up 2 bases, with 6 bases separating them. CDR3 length equals 12 residues. CDR3 coding DNA: TGTGCCACCAGCACCCGTCCCTACGAGCAGTACTTC. This sequence encodes CATSTRPYEQYF.

This clonotype was counted between two and nine times. The gene calls are TRBV28 and TRBJ2-2; TRBD2 is a possible D gene (5 bases). V shed 3 bases and J shed 4 bases, with 12 bases lying between them. The CDR3 spans 15 residues. Germline V gene data show CDR1 as MDHEN and CDR2 as SYDVKM. The CDR3 bases are TGTGCCAGCAGTTTCCAGAGGGTTGGCACCGGGGAGCTGTTTTTT. This gives the protein CASSFQRVGTGELFF.

The V gene is TRBV12-5, the J gene TRBJ2-3; 8 bases agree with TRBD2. The CDR3 spans 14 residues. CDR1 and CDR2 (germline): LGHNT, FRNRAP. V lost 5 bases to trimming and J lost 6 bases; unmatched junction nucleotides: 7. The CDR3 reads CASGRGGRSDTQYF. The CDR3 nucleotides are TGTGCTAGTGGTCGGGGGGGCCGATCCGATACGCAGTATTTT.

V is TRBV5-1 and J is TRBJ1-5, with no clear D. Germline values: CDR1 SGHRS, CDR2 YFSETQ. Trimming left V 4 bases short and J 5 bases short, with 10 bases between. This CDR3 has 13 amino acids. The CDR3: CASSETPDQPQHF. In nucleotides, the CDR3 is TGCGCCAGCAGCGAGACACCAGATCAGCCCCAGCATTTT. Drawing the rest from reference TRBV5-1 and TRBJ1-5, the complete variable domain is KAGVTQTPRYLIKTRGQQVTLSCSPISGHRSVSWYQQTPGQGLQFLFEYFSETQRNKGNFPGRFSGRQFSNSRSEMNVSTLELGDSALYLCASSETPDQPQHFGDGTRLSIL.

The J gene is TRBJ2-2, the V gene TRBV7-8; D remains ambiguous. Germline-derived CDR1 and CDR2 are SGHVS and FQNEAQ. This CDR3 is built from 14 residues. Trimming cost V 4 bases and J 1 base, with 7 bases left between them. CDR3 loop: CASSSTENTGELFF. DNA for the CDR3: TGTGCCAGCAGCTCAACTGAGAACACCGGGGAGCTGTTTTTT. The entire variable domain, with the rest obtained from reference TRBV7-8 and TRBJ2-2, is as follows: GAGVSQSPRYKVAKRGQDVALRCDPISGHVSLFWYQQALGQGPEFLTYFQNEAQLDKSGLPSDRFFAERPEGSVSTLKIQRTQQEDSAVYLCASSSTENTGELFFGEGSRLTVL.

This clonotype was seen repeatedly, ten times or more. This chain links TRBV20-1 with TRBJ2-3, with a tentative D call TRBD2 (7 bases). Trimming stripped 5 bases from V and 4 bases from J, with 19 bases between. CDR1 is DFQATT and CDR2 is SNEGSKA in the germline V gene (reference sequence). This CDR3 contains 15 residues. The CDR3 is CSAEDSGKGADTQYF. The CDR3 bases are TGCAGTGCTGAGGACAGCGGGAAGGGCGCAGATACGCAGTATTTT.

This chain connects TRBV20-1 to TRBJ2-7, with D maybe TRBD1 (6 bases). V dropped 0 bases and J dropped 2 bases, with 14 bases sitting between them. The CDR3 extends over 15 amino acids. Germline values: CDR1 DFQATT, CDR2 SNEGSKA (reference sequence). The CDR3 bases are TGCAGTGCTAGAGATCGGGGACAATCAACCTACGAGCAGTACTTC. It is translated as CSARDRGQSTYEQYF.

As to this clonotype: A much larger clone differs from this one at a single base, so this may be a read error. The CDR3 is CASRLDRGRMAKNIQYF. As DNA, the CDR3 is TGTGCCAGCAGACTTGACAGGGGGCGTATGGCCAAAAACATTCAGTACTTC. This sequence joins TRBV7-2 and TRBJ2-4, with TRBD1 identical over 10 bases. The CDR3 is 17 amino acids. CDR1 and CDR2 (germline): SGHTA, FQGNSA. V lost 6 bases and J lost 1; bases outside the gene matches: 9. Complete variable domain (other parts from reference TRBV7-2 and TRBJ2-4): GAGVSQSPSNKVTEKGKDVELRCDPISGHTALYWYRQSLGQGLEFLIYFQGNSAPDKSGLPSDRFSAERTGGSVSTLTIQRTQQEDSAVYLCASRLDRGRMAKNIQYFGAGTRLSVL.

Many counts were recorded for this clonotype. The chain's CDR3 is CASSFSGRKEYEQYF. As DNA, the CDR3 is TGTGCCAGCAGCTTTAGCGGGAGGAAAGAGTACGAGCAGTACTTC. The gene calls are TRBV7-2 and TRBJ2-7, with 10 positions matching TRBD2. V lost 3 bases to trimming and J lost 4 bases; unmatched junction nucleotides: 6. CDR1 is SGHTA, CDR2 FQGNSA, per germline. This CDR3 contains 15 residues.

This clonotype was detected a few times. V usage is TRBV7-7 and J usage is TRBJ2-7; a weak D match, TRBD1 (6 bases). The CDR3 has 15 amino acids. Germline V lookup: CDR1 SSHAT, CDR2 FNYEAQ (reference sequence). Trimming took off 1 base at V and 5 bases at J, with 15 bases between the two ends. The CDR3 bases are TGTGCCAGCAGCTTAGGATGGGGGCCTAACAACGAGCAGTACTTC. Its protein product is CASSLGWGPNNEQYF.

This rearrangement joins TRBV20-1 to TRBJ2-1, with TRBD1 identical over 8 bases. The CDR3 is made up of 15 amino acids. CDR1 and CDR2 from the germline V gene are DFQATT and SNEGSKA (reference sequence). V lost 2 bases, J lost 8 bases, and 11 bases stayed unmatched. The DNA of the CDR3 is TGCAGTGCTAGATCCCCGACAGGGGTAGGGGATGAGCAGTTCTTC. Amino acids: CSARSPTGVGDEQFF.

The V call is TRBV7-8, the J call TRBJ2-3; D tentatively fits TRBD1 or TRBD2 (5 bases each). Germline V lookup: CDR1 SGHVS, CDR2 FQNEAQ. The V gene lost 5 bases and the J gene lost 1 base, with 22 bases spanning the gap. The CDR3 consists of 18 residues. The CDR3 DNA follows: TGTGCCAGCAGCCCCGGAGAGTTGGGGGAAGGCGGCACAGATACGCAGTATTTT. It specifies CASSPGELGEGGTDTQYF.

Notes on this clonotype: Because it lacks the conserved phenylalanine or tryptophan at the end, this CDR3 is likely a read error. The genes are TRBV29-1 and TRBJ1-5; 10 bases are shared with TRBD1. CDR3 length: 14 residues. The V and J ends lost 4 bases and 5 bases, in that order; junction bases with no gene match: 5. Germline V lookup: CDR1 SQVTM, CDR2 ANQGSEA. CDR3 bases: TGCAGCGTTGCAACCGGGACAGGGGATCAGCCCCAGCATTCT. As protein: CSVATGTGDQPQHS.

Ten or more counts support this clonotype. CDR3: CASSLGQRVSYEQYF. CDR3 DNA: TGCGCCAGCAGCTTGGGGCAGCGGGTCTCCTACGAGCAGTACTTC. The genes are TRBV5-1 and TRBJ2-7, with D tentatively TRBD2 (6 bases). This CDR3 has 15 amino acids. The V gene's germline CDR1 is SGHRS and CDR2 YFSETQ. The V gene lost 0 bases and the J gene lost 0 bases, with 10 bases spanning the gap.

This clonotype turned up a few times. V is TRBV5-1 and J is TRBJ2-5, with 10 bases fitting TRBD2. Germline V gives CDR1 SGHRS, CDR2 YFSETQ. This CDR3 has 15 residues. V lost 2 bases, J lost 5 bases, and 6 bases stayed unmatched. The CDR3 region has the DNA TGCGCCAGCAGCTTAACGGGACTAGCGTCGGAGACCCAGTACTTC. Amino acid sequence: CASSLTGLASETQYF.

This clonotype was seen ten or more times. DNA of the CDR3: TGCGCCAGCAGCTTGGCCCAGACAGATACGCAGTATTTT. Its translation: CASSLAQTDTQYF. The chain uses TRBV5-1 and TRBJ2-3; no clear D. Germline V gene lookup returns CDR1 SGHRS and CDR2 YFSETQ. V was shortened by 0 bases and J by 3 bases, with 5 bases between the two germline ends. This CDR3 has 13 residues.

This clonotype occurred a few times. The chain employs TRBV7-2 and TRBJ1-6; 7 bases match TRBD1. J lost 8 bases, V lost 5 bases, and 6 bases had no gene match. This CDR3 has 14 residues. Germline CDR1 reads SGHTA; CDR2 reads FQGNSA. This CDR3 reads CASSPGQEDSPLHF. The CDR3 DNA follows: TGTGCCAGCAGCCCAGGACAGGAAGATTCACCCCTCCACTTT.

A few counts support this clonotype. This chain links TRBV12-3 or TRBV12-4 with TRBJ2-1; 9 bases are shared with TRBD2. V trimming: 2 bases; J trimming: 8 bases; junction bases outside the gene matches: 4. The CDR3 runs 14 residues. The CDR3 sequence: CASSLRGGAYEQFF. The CDR3 DNA sequence: TGTGCCAGCAGTTTACGCGGGGGGGCCTATGAGCAGTTCTTC.